What follows are 10 T cell receptor beta chains derived from one specimen sequenced in a study of TIL therapy for anti-PD-1-resistant metastatic lung cancer. The libraries were made with immunoSEQ v3. Sequencing used immunoSEQ multiplex PCR; TCRdb keeps in-frame clones, though not all of them. The sample has 95,000 or so clones; about three fifths are singletons. The time point here: pre-treatment sample, taken before nivolumab and TIL therapy. The tumor samples were excised metastases, mostly pleural nodules or supraclavicular lymph nodes. The sample consisted of tumor tissue, taken at baseline. These receptors were collected from a person between 30 and 79 years old with non-small cell lung cancer.

J is TRBJ2-5 and V is TRBV10-1; 10 bases are a match to TRBD1. The CDR3 length is 16 residues. Germline CDR1 and CDR2: WNHNN and SYGVQD (reference sequence). The V gene end was trimmed by 0 bases and the J gene end by 4 bases; junction bases not matched to a gene: 5. This CDR3 is CASSESETGGGETQYF. The DNA for the CDR3 is TGCGCCAGCAGTGAGTCGGAGACAGGGGGCGGAGAGACCCAGTACTTC.

J is TRBJ2-3 and V is TRBV1. TRBV1 is a recognized pseudogene. CDR3 size: 16 residues. This CDR3 is CTSHPGAFVYTDTQYF. CDR3 in DNA: TGCACCAGCCATCCGGGGGCATTTGTGTATACAGATACGCAGTATTTT.

V gene TRBV11-2 combines with J gene TRBJ1-4, with D maybe TRBD1 (5 bases). The CDR3 runs to 15 residues. Germline lookup yields CDR1 SGHAT and CDR2 FQNNGV. With 5 bases removed from V and 8 bases from J, the gap between germline ends came to 18 bases. The CDR3 DNA sequence: TGTGCCAGCAGCCCCCCGGGACGGAAGGGAGAAAAACTGTTTTTT. This sequence encodes CASSPPGRKGEKLFF.

The CDR3 here is CASSYLGSYEQYF. The CDR3 DNA sequence: TGTGCCAGCAGTTACCTTGGCAGCTACGAGCAGTACTTC. The genes are TRBV6-6 and TRBJ2-7, with D hard to call. The germline V and J ends were trimmed by 2 bases and 3 bases, with 8 bases remaining between them. Germline lookup yields CDR1 MNHNY and CDR2 SVGAGI (reference sequence). This CDR3 has 13 residues.

This chain uses TRBV4-1 with TRBJ2-2; 10 bases line up with TRBD2. Germline V gene data show CDR1 as MGHRA and CDR2 as YSYEKL. This CDR3 comprises 17 residues. Trimming at V came to 9 bases and at J to 6 bases, leaving 16 bases not matched to a gene. The DNA of the CDR3 is TGCGCCAGAGCTAAAGTCCTAGCGGGAGTTTCAGCCGGGGAGCTGTTTTTT. This translates into CARAKVLAGVSAGELFF.

J is TRBJ2-3 and V is TRBV28; D could derive from TRBD1 or TRBD2 (5 bases each). The germline gives CDR1 MDHEN, CDR2 SYDVKM. The CDR3 length is 14 residues. V was clipped by 9 bases and J by 0 bases, with 13 bases between them. For the CDR3, the DNA is TGTGCCAGTTGGGGACCCCTTAGCACAGATACGCAGTATTTT. It yields the protein CASWGPLSTDTQYF. The full variable domain, completed using reference TRBV28 and TRBJ2-3, is DVKVTQSSRYLVKRTGEKVFLECVQDMDHENMFWYRQDPGLGLRLIYFSYDVKMKEKGDIPEGYSVSREKKERFSLILESASTNQTSMYLCASWGPLSTDTQYFGPGTRLTVL.

The rearrangement uses TRBV5-6 and TRBJ2-1, with 8 positions matching TRBD2. CDR1 and CDR2 from the germline V gene are SGHDT and YYEEEE. J was trimmed by 8 bases and V by 4 bases; bases with no gene match: 17. This CDR3 region has 17 residues. The CDR3 is CASSRSITGTSIYEQFF. The CDR3 nucleotides are TGTGCCAGCAGCCGAAGTATTACCGGGACTAGTATCTATGAGCAGTTCTTC.

The gene calls are TRBV29-1 and TRBJ2-1; D gene uncertain. Germline V lookup: CDR1 SQVTM, CDR2 ANQGSEA. This CDR3 comprises 15 residues. V was trimmed by 0 bases and J by 5 bases, leaving 14 bases between them. CDR3: CSVEDLGRNNNEQFF. Written as DNA, the CDR3 is TGCAGCGTTGAAGATCTCGGACGAAATAACAATGAGCAGTTCTTC.

The chain couples TRBV6-1 to TRBJ2-4; tentative D call: TRBD1 (6 bases). The ends were cut back, 3 bases at V and 0 bases at J, with 15 bases in the middle. Germline CDR1 MNHNS, CDR2 SASEGT. The CDR3 extends over 17 amino acids. CDR3 bases: TGTGCCAGCAGTGAGACAGGAACTGCGATAGCCAAAAACATTCAGTACTTC. It codes for CASSETGTAIAKNIQYF.

In this sample, this clone turned up a few times. The chain employs TRBV3-1 (or the pseudogene TRBV3-2) and TRBJ2-3; D not resolved. Germline CDR1 LGHDT, CDR2 YNNKEL (reference sequence). This CDR3 has 13 residues. V was trimmed by 1 base and J by 3 bases, leaving 5 bases between them. The CDR3 coding sequence is TGTGCCAGCAGCCAAGTGCCTACAGATACGCAGTATTTT. Translation gives CASSQVPTDTQYF.